This T cell receptor (gamma chain) was profiled in a study of γδ T cells in repeated Plasmodium falciparum infection. This clone was seen ten or more times. A read error is likely here: a far larger clone is one base away. Flow sorting of PBMC yielded separate Vgamma9/Vdelta2+ and Vdelta2-negative gammadelta T cell populations for bulk repertoire analysis. TCRdb called clones anew from the multiplex PCR reads with CATT. Of around 27,000 gamma-chain clones in the sample, over 1.3% were seen once. Germline CDR1 is EGSTGY and CDR2 is YDSYTSSV. The CDR3 consists of 9 residues. The V segment lost 2 bases and the J segment 12 bases; nucleotides outside the gene matches: 1.

V usage is TRGV4 and J usage is TRGJ1 or TRGJ2. Sequences were obtained from gamma-delta T cells from blood. This TCR came from a pool of human donors (malaria-infected and uninfected, not separated). The CDR3 reads CATWDAKLF. DNA of the CDR3: TGTGCCACCTGGGATGCGAAACTCTTT.